The sequence of this T cell receptor (beta chain) was determined in a study of neurological immune-mediated disorders (dated by TCRdb to the late 2010s). With regard to the full study: The study compared peripheral blood TCR-beta repertoires of HTLV-I-associated myelopathy (HAM/TSP) patients, multiple sclerosis patients and healthy controls using UMI-based sequencing. The 90 to 110 TCR-beta libraries included longitudinal samples, technical triplicates and paired sorted CD4+ and CD8+ T-cell subsets alongside PBMC samples. Of the approximately 70 subjects in the cohort, about 14 were HAM/TSP patients, some 34 were multiple sclerosis patients, and some 20 were healthy controls.

The healthy controls were volunteers from a blood bank in Maryland, USA. For unsorted PBMC libraries, 2 million PBMCs were used after storage in RNAlater at -80 degrees C until RNA extraction. PBMCs were separated from peripheral blood using Ficoll-Hypaque density gradient centrifugation and then cryopreserved in liquid nitrogen. The paper as a whole reports these results and caveats: Across subjects, expanded clones never shared an identical CDR3 amino acid sequence, which suggests that the TCR-beta repertoires in every group were private. The highest TCR clonal expansion was observed in HAM/TSP patients, whereas the lowest was observed in MS patients, even when compared with healthy controls.

Counted from cysteine to phenylalanine, this CDR3 has 15 amino acids. Left in the record is the CDR3 DNA by itself, 45 bases read in frame from the first base. CDR1 and CDR2, looked up from the germline V gene, are SGHRS and YFSETQ. At the junction V is shortened by 0 bases and J by 2 bases, with 9 bases in between. This clonotype was seen many times. This receptor's antigen is unknown. Base qualities are not at hand, and no much larger clone is one base apart. cDNA synthesis used template-switch 5'RACE with a primer carrying a 10-nucleotide random unique molecular identifier tagging each TCR transcript. Each sequencing run produced over 170 million TCR-beta sequences covering 15-18 subjects. The RNeasy kit was used to extract total RNA. The KAPA Real-time Library Amplification kit was used to amplify TCR-beta VDJ regions with primers for the TCR constant region and the 5'RACE anchor. Sample indexes and Illumina adaptors were added in a first PCR, after which library yield was increased in a second PCR. After Ampure bead purification, the roughly 650 bp TCR product was size-selected on a 2% E-gel SizeSelection system. Before pooling, library quality was checked on a Bioanalyzer, concentration was measured with Qubit, and libraries were quantified with the Kapa Library Quantification kit. Paired-end 2 x 150 bp sequencing of the libraries was performed on an Illumina HiSeq 2500. To increase sequence diversity, roughly 24-31% phiX was spiked into each library pool. In the original analysis: The UMI-based MiGEC pipeline processed quality-filtered reads and removed over 85% of raw TCR sequences during error correction. VDJ genes were aligned to IMGT germline references, and each clonotype was defined by a unique CDR3 amino acid sequence together with V-J genes. VDJtools evaluated clonal expansion, Shannon diversity and CDR3 relatedness (CalcPairwiseDistances, ClusterSamples); CLCbio workbench built phylogenetic trees. Expanded clones were defined as having at least 8 unique UMIs, based on coefficient-of-variation modelling across technical triplicates. The public reads were quality trimmed at Q25 with fastp and then assembled into clones with MiXCR by TCRdb, keeping productive beta chains. Each CDR3 protein gets just one entry, which takes the most common genes and DNA from the rows behind it. The V and J calls here are based on TCRdb, not the publication. The sample table lists about 50,000 distinct CDR3 sequences, about 15% of them with a count of one. Jointly, the top ten make up roughly 4% of the sample.

Recombination joined TRBV5-1 with TRBJ1-5; a tentative D match to TRBD1 spans 5 bases. The TCR sequence derives from a man aged 55-75 years in good health. Sequencing input: PBMCs. Here the CDR3 is given as CASSLEGVGNQPQHF. The DNA sequence is given as TGCGCCAGCAGCTTGGAAGGGGTGGGCAATCAGCCCCAGCATTTT. Where the CDR3 stops, the reference TRBV5-1 and TRBJ1-5 genes take over; the full variable domain is KAGVTQTPRYLIKTRGQQVTLSCSPISGHRSVSWYQQTPGQGLQFLFEYFSETQRNKGNFPGRFSGRQFSNSRSEMNVSTLELGDSALYLCASSLEGVGNQPQHFGDGTRLSIL.